One and the same sample provided the 14 T cell receptor beta chains below, sequenced in a study of T cell repertoires in cytomegalovirus infection. Via MiXCR, TCRdb re-called the reads, giving one row per CDR3 protein. Here the sample spans around 260,000 distinct CDR3 sequences, 8% to 9.5% being singletons. The specimen sequenced was PBMCs. These receptor sequences come from a human donor in good health (CMV status not recorded). Some clones in this sample may be carry-over from other donors' samples.

This clonotype was observed a few times. This chain connects TRBV7-2 to TRBJ2-1; D is perhaps TRBD2 (7 bases). This CDR3 region has 14 residues. Germline CDR1 SGHTA, CDR2 FQGNSA. The germline V and J ends were trimmed by 3 bases and 7 bases, with 13 bases remaining between them. In nucleotides, the CDR3 is TGTGCCAGCAGCTTGGGGGGGGCGCAGAATGAGCAGTTCTTC. Translated, it gives CASSLGGAQNEQFF.

In its sample, this clonotype was seen a few times. The chain recombines TRBV6-9 with TRBJ2-7; 7 bases align to TRBD2. Germline CDR1 reads MNHGY; CDR2 reads SVAAGI. V shed 5 bases, J shed 2 bases, and the junction held 9 bases outside the gene matches. There are 15 residues in the CDR3. DNA for the CDR3: TGTGCCAGCAGTATGGGGGGGGGGGAACCCTACGAGCAGTACTTC. It codes for CASSMGGGEPYEQYF.

The rearrangement links TRBV27 to TRBJ1-2, with 7 bases identical to TRBD1. Germline CDR1 is MNHEY and CDR2 is SMNVEV (reference sequence). CDR3 length equals 14 residues. V dropped 6 bases and J dropped 0; count of bases not matched to a gene: 4. CDR3 in amino acids: CASRGTASNYGYTF. DNA of the CDR3: TGTGCCAGCAGGGGGACAGCCTCTAACTATGGCTACACCTTC.

This clonotype was seen a handful of times. The rearrangement joins TRBV28 to TRBJ1-1, with D possibly matching TRBD1 (5 bases). This CDR3 spans 14 amino acids. V was pared by 7 bases and J by 0 bases, with 12 bases between. Germline loops: CDR1 MDHEN, CDR2 SYDVKM. CDR3 residues: CASTRQILNTEAFF. For the CDR3, the DNA is TGTGCCAGCACTCGACAGATTTTGAACACTGAAGCTTTCTTT. Full variable domain (outside the CDR3, taken from reference TRBV28 and TRBJ1-1): DVKVTQSSRYLVKRTGEKVFLECVQDMDHENMFWYRQDPGLGLRLIYFSYDVKMKEKGDIPEGYSVSREKKERFSLILESASTNQTSMYLCASTRQILNTEAFFGQGTRLTVV.

This clonotype has ten or more counts. The chain has TRBV7-2 and TRBJ1-1; D is perhaps TRBD1 (5 bases). The V gene's germline CDR1 is SGHTA and CDR2 FQGNSA. V lost 2 bases and J 8 bases, leaving 12 bases between the germline ends. This CDR3 spans 13 amino acids. CDR3 sequence reads: CASSLWGDGEAFF. The CDR3 DNA follows: TGTGCCAGCAGCTTATGGGGGGACGGCGAAGCTTTCTTT.

The sample holds many counts of this clonotype. The V and J genes are TRBV7-6 and TRBJ1-3, with TRBD1 as a possible D gene (5 bases). The V gene lost 5 bases and the J gene lost 3 bases, with 11 bases spanning the gap. There are 14 residues in the CDR3. Germline assignment: CDR1 SGHVS and CDR2 FNYEAQ. CDR3 coding DNA: TGTGCCAGCAGCCAAGGGACTGGTGGAAACACCATATATTTT. It encodes CASSQGTGGNTIYF.

This clonotype was recorded at least ten times. The chain couples TRBV7-2 to TRBJ1-6; D call uncertain. The germline V and J ends were trimmed by 2 bases and 10 bases, with 21 bases remaining between them. Germline V lookup: CDR1 SGHTA, CDR2 FQGNSA. The CDR3 runs to 17 residues. Here the CDR3 DNA reads TGTGCCAGCAGCTTAATGGCAGGCCCTAACGTAGCCTCACCCCTCCACTTT. Its protein product is CASSLMAGPNVASPLHF.

This clonotype was seen a few times. The chain uses TRBV7-9 and TRBJ1-2; D is uncertain. The germline V gene encodes CDR1 SEHNR and CDR2 FQNEAQ (reference sequence). CDR3 size: 10 residues. Trimming took off 11 bases at V and 6 bases at J, with 10 bases between the two ends. CDR3 coding DNA: TGTGCCGTACAGCGGGATGGCTACACCTTC. Translated, it gives CAVQRDGYTF. The complete variable domain, with remaining parts taken from reference TRBV7-9 and TRBJ1-2, reads DTGVSQNPRHKITKRGQNVTFRCDPISEHNRLYWYRQTLGQGPEFLTYFQNEAQLEKSRLLSDRFSAERPKGSFSTLEIQRTEQGDSAMYLCAVQRDGYTFGSGTRLTVV.

This chain joins TRBV7-2 and TRBJ1-4, with D uncertain. The germline gives CDR1 SGHTA, CDR2 FQGNSA. CDR3 length equals 17 residues. V was trimmed by 1 base and J by 5 bases, leaving 17 bases between them. The CDR3 nucleotides read TGTGCCAGCAGCTTAGAATATCACCAACTACGGAATGAAAAACTGTTTTTT. Protein: CASSLEYHQLRNEKLFF.

The chain uses TRBV19 and TRBJ1-1; D call uncertain. From germline, CDR1 is LNHDA and CDR2 SQIVND (reference sequence). Trimming cost V 8 bases and J 1 base, with 11 bases left between them. The length of the CDR3 is 13 residues. Written as DNA, the CDR3 is TGTGCCAGTCTCTTGGCAGGGAACACTGAAGCTTTCTTT. This codes for CASLLAGNTEAFF.

The CDR3: CATTTGRGEQYF. The CDR3 nucleotides are TGTGCCACCACAACTGGGCGAGGGGAGCAGTACTTC. This chain joins TRBV28 and TRBJ2-7; TRBD2 might be the D (5 bases). The germline V gene has CDR1 MDHEN and CDR2 SYDVKM. The CDR3 consists of 12 residues. Between the trimmed V and J ends, which lost 10 bases and 7 bases, there was a span of 17 bases.

In its sample, this clonotype was seen many times. The V and J genes are TRBV28 and TRBJ2-7; D may be TRBD2 (7 bases). The V gene lost 2 bases and the J gene lost 3 bases, with 20 bases spanning the gap. The germline CDR1 and CDR2 sequences are MDHEN and SYDVKM. CDR3 length equals 17 residues. This chain's CDR3 is CASSLTYLGGAGYEQYF. DNA of the CDR3: TGTGCCAGCAGTTTAACCTATCTAGGGGGGGCCGGCTACGAGCAGTACTTC.

This clonotype was seen many times. This rearrangement joins TRBV6-6 to TRBJ2-7, with D maybe TRBD1 (6 bases). Germline-derived CDR1 and CDR2 are MNHNY and SVGAGI (reference sequence). The ends were cut back, 0 bases at V and 6 bases at J, with 9 bases in the middle. The CDR3 is 13 residues long. Here the CDR3 DNA reads TGTGCCAGCAGTTACTCAAGAGGGGGCGAGCAGTACTTC. As protein: CASSYSRGGEQYF.

This clonotype showed up many times. The genes are TRBV12-3 or TRBV12-4 and TRBJ1-2; D unresolved. The CDR3 runs 11 residues. The germline V and J ends were trimmed by 6 bases and 4 bases, with 6 bases remaining between them. This chain's CDR3 is CASRAIYGYTF. In DNA form, the CDR3 reads TGTGCCAGCAGGGCAATCTATGGCTACACCTTC.